This T cell receptor beta chain was recovered during a study of T cells in women clearing cervical HPV infection. Study findings and constraints: TRBV6-7 relative abundance averaged approximately 0.1% in cases and under 0.2% in controls.

From germline, CDR1 is DFQATT and CDR2 SNEGSKA (reference sequence). This CDR3 spans 13 amino acids. The V end was cut by 5 bases, the J end by 6 bases, with 13 bases between. Clones were sequenced by immunoSEQ multiplex PCR, and TCRdb holds only the in-frame ones, with some missing. This listing includes about 26,000 clones. With regard to this clone: Antigen unknown. The read terminates 3 residues before the CDR3 end, so the remaining end is supplied by the germline J gene.

This TCR derives from a woman aged 18-69 years with a cervical HPV16 infection that either progressed to CIN3+ or cleared (not recorded which). Sequenced input: blood buffy coat. The chain couples TRBV20-1 to TRBJ2-2; possible D gene TRBD1, 6 bases. The DNA read from the CDR3 is TGCAGTGCTTTAAACAGGGTCCCCGGGGAG. Translated: CSALNRVPGE. The whole CDR3 sequence is CSALNRVPGELFF.